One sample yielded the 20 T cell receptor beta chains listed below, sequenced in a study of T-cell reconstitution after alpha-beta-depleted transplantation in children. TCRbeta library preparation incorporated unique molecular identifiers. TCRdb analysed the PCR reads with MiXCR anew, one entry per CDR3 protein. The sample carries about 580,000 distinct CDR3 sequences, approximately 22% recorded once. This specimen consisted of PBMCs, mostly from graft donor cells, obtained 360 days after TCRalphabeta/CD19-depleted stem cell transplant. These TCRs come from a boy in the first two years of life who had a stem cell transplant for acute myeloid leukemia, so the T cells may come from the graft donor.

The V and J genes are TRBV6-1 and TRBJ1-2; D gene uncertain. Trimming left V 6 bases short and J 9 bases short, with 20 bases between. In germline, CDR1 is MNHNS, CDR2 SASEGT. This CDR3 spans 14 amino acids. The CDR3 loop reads CASRDPTAQWSYTF. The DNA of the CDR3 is TGTGCCAGCAGGGACCCGACGGCCCAGTGGAGCTACACCTTC.

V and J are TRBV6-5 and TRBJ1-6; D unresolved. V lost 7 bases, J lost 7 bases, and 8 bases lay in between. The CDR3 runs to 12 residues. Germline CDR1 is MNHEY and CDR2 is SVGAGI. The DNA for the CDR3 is TGTGCCAGCATGGCAGTGAATTCACCCCTCCACTTT. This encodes CASMAVNSPLHF.

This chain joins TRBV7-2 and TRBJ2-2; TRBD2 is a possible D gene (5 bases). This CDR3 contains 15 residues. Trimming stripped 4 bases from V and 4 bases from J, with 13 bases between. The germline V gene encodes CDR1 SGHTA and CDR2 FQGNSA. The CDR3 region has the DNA TGTGCCAGCAGCTCCCTACTCGGAGGCACCGGGGAGCTGTTTTTT. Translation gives CASSSLLGGTGELFF.

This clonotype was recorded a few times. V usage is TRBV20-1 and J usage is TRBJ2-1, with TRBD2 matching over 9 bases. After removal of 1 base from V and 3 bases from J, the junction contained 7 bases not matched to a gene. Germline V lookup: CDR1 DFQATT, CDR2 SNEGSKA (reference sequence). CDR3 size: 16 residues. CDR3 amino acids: CSARGPAGGYYNEQFF. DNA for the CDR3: TGCAGTGCTAGAGGCCCAGCGGGGGGTTACTACAATGAGCAGTTCTTC.

In DNA, the CDR3 is TGTGCCAGCAGTTTAAATCGTCGGGGGACCCAGTACTTC. Translated, it gives CASSLNRRGTQYF. The chain carries TRBV28 and TRBJ2-5; tentatively, D is TRBD2 (5 bases). Germline V gene data show CDR1 as MDHEN and CDR2 as SYDVKM. V shed 2 bases and J shed 7 bases, with 11 bases lying between them. The CDR3 loop spans 13 amino acids.

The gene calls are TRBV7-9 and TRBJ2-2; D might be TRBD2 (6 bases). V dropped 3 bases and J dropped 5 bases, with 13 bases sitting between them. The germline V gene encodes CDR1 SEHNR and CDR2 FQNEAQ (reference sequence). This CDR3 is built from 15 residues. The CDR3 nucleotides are TGTGCCAGCAGCTTTCTTGCGGGGCGAACCGGGGAGCTGTTTTTT. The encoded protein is CASSFLAGRTGELFF.

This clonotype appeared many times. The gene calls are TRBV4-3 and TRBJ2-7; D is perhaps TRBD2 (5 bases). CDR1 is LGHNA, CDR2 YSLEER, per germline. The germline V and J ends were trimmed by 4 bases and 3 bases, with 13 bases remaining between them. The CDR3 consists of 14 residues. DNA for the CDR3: TGCGCCAGCAGCCCCGCGGGCAAATTCTACGAGCAGTACTTC. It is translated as CASSPAGKFYEQYF.

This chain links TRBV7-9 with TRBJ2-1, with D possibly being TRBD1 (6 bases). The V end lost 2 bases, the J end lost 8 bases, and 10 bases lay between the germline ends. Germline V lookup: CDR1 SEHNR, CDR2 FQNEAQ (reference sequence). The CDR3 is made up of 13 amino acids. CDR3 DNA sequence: TGTGCCAGCAGCTTATACAGGGACCATGAGCAGTTCTTC. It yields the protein CASSLYRDHEQFF.

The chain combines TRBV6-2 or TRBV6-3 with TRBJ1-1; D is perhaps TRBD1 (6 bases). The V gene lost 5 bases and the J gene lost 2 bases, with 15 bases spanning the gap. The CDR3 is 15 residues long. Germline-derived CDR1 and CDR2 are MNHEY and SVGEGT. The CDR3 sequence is CASSRSRQVNTEAFF. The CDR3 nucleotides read TGTGCCAGCAGTCGTTCACGACAGGTTAACACTGAAGCTTTCTTT.

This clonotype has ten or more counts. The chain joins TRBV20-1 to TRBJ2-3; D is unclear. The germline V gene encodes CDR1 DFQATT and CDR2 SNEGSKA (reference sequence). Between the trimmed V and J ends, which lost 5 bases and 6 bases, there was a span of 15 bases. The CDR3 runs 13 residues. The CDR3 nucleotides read TGCAGTGCTGTCCTACCAAAGTCGGATACGCAGTATTTT. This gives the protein CSAVLPKSDTQYF.

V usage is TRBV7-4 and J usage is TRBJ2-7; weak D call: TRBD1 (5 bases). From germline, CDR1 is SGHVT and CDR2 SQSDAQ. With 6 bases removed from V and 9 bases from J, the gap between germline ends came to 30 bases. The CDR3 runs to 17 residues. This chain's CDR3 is CASRPQKGRKESLAQYV. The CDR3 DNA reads TGTGCCAGCAGGCCTCAGAAGGGGCGGAAGGAGAGTTTAGCGCAGTACGTC.

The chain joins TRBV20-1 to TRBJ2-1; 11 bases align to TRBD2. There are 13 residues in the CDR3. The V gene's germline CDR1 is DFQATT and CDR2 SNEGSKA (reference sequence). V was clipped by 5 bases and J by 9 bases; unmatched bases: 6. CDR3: CSAGRLAGSEQFF. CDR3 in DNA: TGCAGTGCTGGGAGACTAGCGGGGAGTGAGCAGTTCTTC.

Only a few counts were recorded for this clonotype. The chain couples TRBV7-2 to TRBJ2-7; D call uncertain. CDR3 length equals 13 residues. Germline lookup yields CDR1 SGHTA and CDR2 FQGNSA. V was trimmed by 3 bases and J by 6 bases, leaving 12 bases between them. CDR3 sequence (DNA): TGTGCCAGCAGCTTTGGGCAGCACCTCGAGCAGTACGTC. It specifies CASSFGQHLEQYV.

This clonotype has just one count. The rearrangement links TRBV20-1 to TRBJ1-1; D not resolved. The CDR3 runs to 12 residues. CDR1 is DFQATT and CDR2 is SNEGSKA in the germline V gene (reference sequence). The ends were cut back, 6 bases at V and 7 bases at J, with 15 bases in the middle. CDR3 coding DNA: TGCAGTGCCCAACCCCAGTCCGATGAAGCTTTCTTT. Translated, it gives CSAQPQSDEAFF.

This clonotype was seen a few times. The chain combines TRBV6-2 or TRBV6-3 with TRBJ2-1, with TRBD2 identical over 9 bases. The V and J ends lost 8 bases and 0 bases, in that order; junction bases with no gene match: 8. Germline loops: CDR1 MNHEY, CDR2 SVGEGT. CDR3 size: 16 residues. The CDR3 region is CASRSGGSSSYNEQFF. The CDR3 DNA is TGTGCCAGCCGCAGCGGGGGGTCTAGCTCCTACAATGAGCAGTTCTTC.

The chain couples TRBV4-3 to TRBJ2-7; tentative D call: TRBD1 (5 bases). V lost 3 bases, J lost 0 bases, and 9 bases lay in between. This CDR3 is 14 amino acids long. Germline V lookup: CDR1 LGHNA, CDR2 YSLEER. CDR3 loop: CASSQVRDSYEQYF. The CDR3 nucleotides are TGCGCCAGCAGCCAGGTCAGGGACTCCTACGAGCAGTACTTC.

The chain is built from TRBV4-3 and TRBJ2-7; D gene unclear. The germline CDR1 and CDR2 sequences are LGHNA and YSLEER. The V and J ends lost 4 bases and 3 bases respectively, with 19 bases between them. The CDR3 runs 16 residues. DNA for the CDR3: TGCGCCAGCAGCCGCTCCGCCGGCCAGACCTACTACGAGCAGTACTTC. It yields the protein CASSRSAGQTYYEQYF.

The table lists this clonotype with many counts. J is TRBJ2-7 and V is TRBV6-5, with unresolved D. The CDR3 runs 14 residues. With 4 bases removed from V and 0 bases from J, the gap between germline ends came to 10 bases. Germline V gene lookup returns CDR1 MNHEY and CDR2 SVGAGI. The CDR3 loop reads CASSFTPSSYEQYF. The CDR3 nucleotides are TGTGCCAGCAGTTTCACTCCCAGCTCCTACGAGCAGTACTTC.

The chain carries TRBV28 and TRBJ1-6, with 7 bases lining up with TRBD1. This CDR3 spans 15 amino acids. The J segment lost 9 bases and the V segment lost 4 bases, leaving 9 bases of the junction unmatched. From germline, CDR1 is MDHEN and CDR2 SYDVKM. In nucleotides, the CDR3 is TGTGCCAGCAGTTCCCCCTCTGGGACAGTTTCACCCCTCCACTTT. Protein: CASSSPSGTVSPLHF.

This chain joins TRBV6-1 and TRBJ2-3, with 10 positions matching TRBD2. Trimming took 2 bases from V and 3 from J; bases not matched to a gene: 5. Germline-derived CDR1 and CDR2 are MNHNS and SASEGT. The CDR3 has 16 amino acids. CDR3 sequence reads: CASSEIAGGLTDTQYF. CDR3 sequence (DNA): TGTGCCAGCAGTGAAATAGCGGGGGGCCTTACAGATACGCAGTATTTT.